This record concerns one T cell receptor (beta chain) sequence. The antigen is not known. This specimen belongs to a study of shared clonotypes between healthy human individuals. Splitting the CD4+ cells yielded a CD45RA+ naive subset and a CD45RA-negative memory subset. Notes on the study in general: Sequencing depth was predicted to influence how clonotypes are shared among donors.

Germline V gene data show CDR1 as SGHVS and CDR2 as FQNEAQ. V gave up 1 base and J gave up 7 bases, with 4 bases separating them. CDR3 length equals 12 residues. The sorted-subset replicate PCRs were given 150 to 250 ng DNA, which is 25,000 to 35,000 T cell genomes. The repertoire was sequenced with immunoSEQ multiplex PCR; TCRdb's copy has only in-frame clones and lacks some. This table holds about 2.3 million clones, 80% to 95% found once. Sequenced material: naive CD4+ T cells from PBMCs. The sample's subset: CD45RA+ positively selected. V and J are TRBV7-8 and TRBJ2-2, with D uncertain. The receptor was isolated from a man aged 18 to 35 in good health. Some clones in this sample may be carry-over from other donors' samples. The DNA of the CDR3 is TGTGCCAGCAGCTTAGTGGACGGGGAGCTGTTTTTT. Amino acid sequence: CASSLVDGELFF.